This T cell receptor beta chain emerged from a study of Graves' ophthalmopathy and Graves' hyperthyroidism. Background on the study: Blood was drawn at initial diagnosis, before any treatment.

V was clipped by 0 bases and J by 3 bases, with 9 bases between them. Germline V lookup: CDR1 SGHRS, CDR2 YFSETQ. The CDR3 sequence is 14 residues long. Transcripts of RNA were the source for amplifying TCR beta CDR3 regions. The first round was an RT-PCR with HTBI primers, and the second round was a multiplex PCR. TCRdb ran MiXCR on the multiplex PCR reads and lists one entry per CDR3 protein. The profile shows 200,000 to 250,000 distinct CDR3 sequences, around 50% of them singletons. For donors with ophthalmopathy, the disease showed moderate-to-severe activity, reached CAS ≥3 and NOSPECS ≥4, and had lasted under 3 months.

The rearrangement joins TRBV5-1 to TRBJ1-1, with a tentative D call TRBD1 (5 bases). This clonotype originated in an adult man with Graves' ophthalmopathy. Sequencing used peripheral blood. The CDR3 coding sequence is TGCGCCAGCAGCTTGGTTCCGGGGGACACTGAAGCTTTCTTT. This gives the protein CASSLVPGDTEAFF.